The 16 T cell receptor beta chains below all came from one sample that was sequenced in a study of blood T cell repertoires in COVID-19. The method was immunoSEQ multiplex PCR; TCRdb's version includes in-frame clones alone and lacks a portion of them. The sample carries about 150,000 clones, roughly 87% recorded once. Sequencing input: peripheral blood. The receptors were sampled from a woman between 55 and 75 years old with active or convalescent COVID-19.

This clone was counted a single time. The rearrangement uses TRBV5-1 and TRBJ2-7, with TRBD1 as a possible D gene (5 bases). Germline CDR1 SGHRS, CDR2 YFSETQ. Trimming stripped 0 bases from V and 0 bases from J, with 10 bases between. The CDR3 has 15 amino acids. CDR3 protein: CASSLGAGISYEQYF. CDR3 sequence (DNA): TGCGCCAGCAGCTTGGGTGCAGGGATCTCCTACGAGCAGTACTTC.

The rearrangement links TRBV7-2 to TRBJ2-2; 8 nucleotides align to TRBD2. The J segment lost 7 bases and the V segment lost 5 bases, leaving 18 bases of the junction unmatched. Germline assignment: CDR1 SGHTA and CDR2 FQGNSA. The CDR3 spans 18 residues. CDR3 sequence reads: CASSQLPSGGIGGGELFF. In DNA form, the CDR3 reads TGTGCCAGCAGCCAACTCCCCAGCGGGGGCATCGGAGGCGGGGAGCTGTTTTTT.

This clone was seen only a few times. The CDR3 sequence: CASSQGGGGWTYLNTGELFF. DNA of the CDR3: TGTGCCAGCAGCCAAGGGGGAGGTGGGTGGACTTACCTGAACACCGGGGAGCTGTTTTTT. The genes are TRBV3-1 (or the pseudogene TRBV3-2) and TRBJ2-2; a possible D gene is TRBD2 (6 bases). The CDR3 consists of 20 residues. Trimming took off 1 base at V and 1 base at J, with 22 bases between the two ends. Germline values: CDR1 LGHDT, CDR2 YNNKEL (reference sequence).

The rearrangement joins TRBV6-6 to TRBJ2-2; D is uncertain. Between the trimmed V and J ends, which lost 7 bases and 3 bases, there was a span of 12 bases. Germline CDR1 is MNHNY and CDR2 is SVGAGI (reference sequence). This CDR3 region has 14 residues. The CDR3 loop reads CASTRLLDTGELFF. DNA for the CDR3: TGTGCCAGCACTCGACTCCTAGACACCGGGGAGCTGTTTTTT.

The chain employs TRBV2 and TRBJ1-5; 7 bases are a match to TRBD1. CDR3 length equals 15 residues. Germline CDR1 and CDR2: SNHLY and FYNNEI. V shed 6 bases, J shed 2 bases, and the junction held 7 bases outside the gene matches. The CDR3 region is CASRARQGGNQPQHF. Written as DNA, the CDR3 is TGTGCCAGCAGGGCTAGACAGGGAGGCAATCAGCCCCAGCATTTT.

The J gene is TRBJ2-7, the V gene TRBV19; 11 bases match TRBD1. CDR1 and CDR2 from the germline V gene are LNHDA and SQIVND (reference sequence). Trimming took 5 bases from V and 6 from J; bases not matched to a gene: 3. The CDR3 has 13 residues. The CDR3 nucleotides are TGTGCCAGTAGTCCGGGACAGGGGGGCGAGCAGTACTTC. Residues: CASSPGQGGEQYF.

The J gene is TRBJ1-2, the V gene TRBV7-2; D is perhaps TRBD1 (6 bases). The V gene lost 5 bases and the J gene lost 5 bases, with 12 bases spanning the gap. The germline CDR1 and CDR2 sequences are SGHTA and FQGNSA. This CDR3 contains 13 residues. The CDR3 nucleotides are TGTGCCAGCAGCGTACTCCAGGGGTATGGCTACACCTTC. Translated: CASSVLQGYGYTF.

CDR3 bases: TGTGCCACCAGTGCCACCACCGGGACAGGGAGCTACAATGAGCAGTTCTTC. As protein: CATSATTGTGSYNEQFF. V gene TRBV24-1 combines with J gene TRBJ2-1; TRBD1 matches at 9 bases. CDR3 size: 17 residues. Germline V gene sequence: CDR1 KGHDR, CDR2 SFDVKD. J gave up 3 bases and V 5 bases, and 10 bases lay outside the gene matches.

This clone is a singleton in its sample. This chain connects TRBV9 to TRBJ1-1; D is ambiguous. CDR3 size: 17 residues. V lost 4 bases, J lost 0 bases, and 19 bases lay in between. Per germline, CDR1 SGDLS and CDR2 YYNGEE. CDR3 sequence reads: CASSLSAVWQMNTEAFF. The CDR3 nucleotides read TGTGCCAGCAGCCTATCTGCGGTATGGCAAATGAACACTGAAGCTTTCTTT. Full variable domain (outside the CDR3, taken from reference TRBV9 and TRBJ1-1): DSGVTQTPKHLITATGQRVTLRCSPRSGDLSVYWYQQSLDQGLQFLIQYYNGEERAKGNILERFSAQQFPDLHSELNLSSLELGDSALYFCASSLSAVWQMNTEAFFGQGTRLTVV.

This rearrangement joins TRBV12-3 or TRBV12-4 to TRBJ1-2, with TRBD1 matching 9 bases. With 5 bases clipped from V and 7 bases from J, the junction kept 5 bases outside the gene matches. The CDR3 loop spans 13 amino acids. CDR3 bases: TGTGCCAGCAGTCCTACAGGGGGCTCTGGCTACACCTTC. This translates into CASSPTGGSGYTF.

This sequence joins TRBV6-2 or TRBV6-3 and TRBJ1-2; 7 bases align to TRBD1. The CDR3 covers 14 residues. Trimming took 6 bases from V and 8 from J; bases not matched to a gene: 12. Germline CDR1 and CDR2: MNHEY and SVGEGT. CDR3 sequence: CASSTRTGVGGYTF. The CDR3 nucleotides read TGTGCCAGCAGCACCAGGACAGGAGTGGGCGGCTACACCTTC.

The chain's CDR3 is CASSLAGTSVGGELFF. In DNA form, the CDR3 reads TGTGCCAGCAGCTTAGCCGGGACTAGCGTCGGCGGGGAGCTGTTTTTT. The rearrangement joins TRBV7-2 to TRBJ2-2; 10 nucleotides line up with TRBD2. Looked up from germline, CDR1 is SGHTA and CDR2 is FQGNSA. The CDR3 has 16 residues. V was pared by 0 bases and J by 7 bases, with 5 bases of the junction left unmatched.

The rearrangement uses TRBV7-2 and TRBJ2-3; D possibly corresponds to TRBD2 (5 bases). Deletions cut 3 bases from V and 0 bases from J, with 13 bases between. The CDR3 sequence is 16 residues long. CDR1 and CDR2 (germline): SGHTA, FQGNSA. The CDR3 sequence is CASSFGLQPSTDTQYF. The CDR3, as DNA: TGTGCCAGCAGCTTCGGACTTCAACCGAGCACAGATACGCAGTATTTT.

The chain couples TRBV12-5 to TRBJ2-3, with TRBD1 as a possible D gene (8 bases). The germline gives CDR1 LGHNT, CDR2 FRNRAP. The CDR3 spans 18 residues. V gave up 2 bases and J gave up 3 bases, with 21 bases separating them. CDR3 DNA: TGTGCTAGTGGTTTGTCTCTTACAGGGGGGGGCTCTACAGATACGCAGTATTTT. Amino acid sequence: CASGLSLTGGGSTDTQYF.

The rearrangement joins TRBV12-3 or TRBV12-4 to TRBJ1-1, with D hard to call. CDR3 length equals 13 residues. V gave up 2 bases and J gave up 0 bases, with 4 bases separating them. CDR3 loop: CASSLQLNTEAFF. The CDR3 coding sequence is TGTGCCAGCAGTTTACAGTTGAACACTGAAGCTTTCTTT.

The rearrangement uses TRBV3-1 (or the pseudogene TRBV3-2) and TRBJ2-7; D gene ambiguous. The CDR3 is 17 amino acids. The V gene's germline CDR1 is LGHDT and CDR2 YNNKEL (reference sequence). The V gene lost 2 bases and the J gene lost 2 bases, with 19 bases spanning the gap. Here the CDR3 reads CASSQSMEWVNAYEQYF. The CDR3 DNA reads TGTGCCAGCAGCCAATCCATGGAGTGGGTTAACGCCTACGAGCAGTACTTC.